These T cell receptor beta chains were read from a single sample in a study of persistence of HIV-infected CD4 T cells. Their cognate antigens are unknown. Profiling relied on immunoSEQ multiplex PCR, and the TCRdb table lists in-frame clones only, not all of them. In the table there are some 13,000 clones, about 70% of which are singletons. The sample here was CD4+ T cells sorted from PBMCs after roughly 18-hour stimulation, taken from a patient who received antiretroviral therapy. The source of these receptors is an adult man with HIV who was CMV-seropositive. Both conserved end residues are part of each CDR3. D genes are given only for firm matches. Some rows have no size entry. The others give once, few or many, or a class for an expanded clone.

>-|-|15|TRBV14|TRBJ2-3
CASNQWGARTDTQYF
TGTGCCAGCAACCAGTGGGGGGCACGCACAGATACGCAGTATTTT
>-|TRBD1|19|TRBV19|TRBJ2-7
CASSILPFDRDRGDYEQYF
TGTGCCAGTAGTATCCTCCCCTTCGACCGGGACAGGGGTGACTACGAGCAGTACTTC
>-|-|15|TRBV19|TRBJ2-1
CASSTGLLHLNEQFF
TGTGCCAGTAGTACGGGACTTCTCCATCTCAATGAGCAGTTCTTC
>medium-sized|TRBD1|16|TRBV7-9|TRBJ1-1
CASSLGQGAGGTEAFF
TGTGCCAGCAGCCTCGGACAGGGGGCGGGTGGAACTGAAGCTTTCTTT
>-|-|17|TRBV4-3|TRBJ2-5
CASSQGLELARKETQYF
TGCGCCAGCAGCCAAGGCCTTGAATTAGCGAGAAAGGAGACCCAGTACTTC
>-|-|16|TRBV18|TRBJ2-7
CASSLQPGLGPYEQYF
TGTGCCAGCTCACTTCAACCGGGACTCGGACCCTACGAGCAGTACTTC
>-|TRBD2|15|TRBV2|TRBJ2-7
CASSPLAGRSYEQYF
TGTGCCAGCAGTCCACTAGCGGGAAGGTCCTACGAGCAGTACTTC
>-|-|16|TRBV2|TRBJ1-3
CASSAFGQFSGNTIYF
TGTGCCAGCAGTGCGTTTGGACAGTTCTCTGGAAACACCATATATTTT
>-|-|14|TRBV10-3|TRBJ1-2
CAIGGEGLVLGYTF
TGTGCCATCGGGGGAGAGGGGTTGGTCCTAGGCTACACCTTC
>-|-|14|TRBV14|TRBJ2-7
CASSPPGIGYEQYF
TGTGCCAGCAGCCCCCCGGGGATCGGCTACGAGCAGTACTTC
>few|-|12|TRBV29-1|TRBJ2-7
CSVGESIYEQYF
TGCAGCGTTGGCGAATCCATCTACGAGCAGTACTTC
>-|-|11|TRBV12-3/TRBV12-4|TRBJ2-7
CASSATYEQYF
TGTGCCAGCAGTGCTACCTACGAGCAGTACTTC
>once|-|15|TRBV27|TRBJ1-3
CASSQDGNSGNTIYF
TGTGCCAGCAGTCAGGACGGAAACTCTGGAAACACCATATATTTT
>few|TRBD2|15|TRBV6-5|TRBJ2-7
CASSPRILAGTEQYF
TGTGCCAGCAGTCCCAGGATTCTAGCGGGAACCGAGCAGTACTTC
>-|TRBD2|18|TRBV4-3|TRBJ2-2
CASSQEAPLAANTGELFF
TGCGCCAGCAGCCAAGAGGCCCCGCTAGCGGCGAACACCGGGGAGCTGTTTTTT
>-|-|14|TRBV6-2/TRBV6-3|TRBJ2-1
CASSPTGSVDEQFF
TGTGCCAGCAGTCCGACGGGGAGTGTGGATGAGCAGTTCTTC
>-|-|13|TRBV6-6|TRBJ2-2
CASSPDGRGELFF
TGTGCCAGCAGCCCGGACGGGCGGGGGGAGCTGTTTTTT
>few|-|13|TRBV16|TRBJ1-2
CASSQFHGQSYTF
TGTGCCAGCAGCCAATTTCATGGGCAGAGCTACACCTTC
>few|-|16|TRBV15|TRBJ1-3
CATSFPGRSSGNTIYF
TGTGCCACCAGCTTCCCGGGTAGGAGCTCTGGAAACACCATATATTTT
>few|-|14|TRBV3-1/TRBV3-2|TRBJ1-1
CASSQDARVTEAFF
TGTGCCAGCAGCCAAGATGCCCGGGTCACTGAAGCTTTCTTT
>few|-|14|TRBV9|TRBJ2-2
CASSVVGDTGELFF
TGTGCCAGCAGCGTAGTGGGGGACACCGGGGAGCTGTTTTTT
>-|-|13|TRBV19|TRBJ1-4
CASRTAVNEKLFF
TGTGCCAGCAGGACAGCAGTTAATGAAAAACTGTTTTTT
>-|-|21|TRBV27|TRBJ2-6
CASSLKVGPSLRSMGANVLTF
TGTGCCAGCAGTTTAAAGGTTGGACCTTCTCTAAGGAGTATGGGGGCCAACGTCCTGACTTTC
>few|-|16|TRBV19|TRBJ2-2
CASSLRGKPNTGELFF
TGTGCCAGTAGTTTGAGGGGGAAGCCAAACACCGGGGAGCTGTTTTTT
>large|-|14|TRBV14|TRBJ2-7
CASSRGPVGYEQYF
TGTGCCAGCAGCCGGGGTCCCGTGGGCTACGAGCAGTACTTC
>-|TRBD1|14|TRBV19|TRBJ2-1
CASQVDRGKNEQFF
TGTGCCAGCCAAGTGGACAGGGGGAAAAATGAGCAGTTCTTC
>-|TRBD2|17|TRBV5-1|TRBJ2-5
CASSSGLAGGSRETQYF
TGCGCCAGCAGCTCGGGACTAGCGGGAGGGTCACGGGAGACCCAGTACTTC